This entry concerns a single T cell receptor beta chain. With the read ending 3 residues before the CDR3 end, the germline J gene is used to fill in that end. The V and J ends lost 6 bases and 6 bases, in that order; junction bases with no gene match: 6. CDR3 length equals 15 residues. From germline, CDR1 is ENHRY and CDR2 SYGVKD. The data stem from a study of T cells in women clearing cervical HPV infection. Libraries were prepared by immunoSEQ multiplex PCR; TCRdb keeps only in-frame clonotypes and omits some of them. The table counts some 40,000 clones; around 7% lies in the top ten. This TCR came from a woman aged 18 to 75 with a cervical HPV16 infection that either progressed to CIN3+ or cleared (not recorded which). V is TRBV10-3 and J is TRBJ2-2, with 11 bases aligning to TRBD1. Sequences were obtained from blood buffy coat. The sequenced part of the CDR3 DNA is TGTGCCATCAGGAAGGTGGGACAGGGGGCCGGGGAG. Amino acids: CAIRKVGQGAGE. The whole CDR3 sequence reads CAIRKVGQGAGELFF.